The 8 T cell receptor beta chains below come from one sample, sequenced in a study of blood T cell repertoires in COVID-19. This table comes from immunoSEQ multiplex PCR, and its TCRdb copy is limited to in-frame clones, with some not included. This sample has a few hundred thousand clones, with roughly nine tenths found just once. The sequenced sample was peripheral blood. All receptors derive from a man aged 40-49 years with active or convalescent COVID-19.

This clone has just a few counts. The chain recombines TRBV28 with TRBJ2-5, with D possibly matching TRBD1 (5 bases). The germline V gene has CDR1 MDHEN and CDR2 SYDVKM. Trimming cost V 4 bases and J 1 base, with 10 bases left between them. The CDR3 is made up of 14 amino acids. The CDR3 spells CASSWTPLQETQYF. CDR3 coding DNA: TGTGCCAGCAGTTGGACACCTCTCCAAGAGACCCAGTACTTC.

The V and J genes are TRBV18 and TRBJ2-4; TRBD2 aligns across 9 bases. Per germline, CDR1 KGHSH and CDR2 LQKENI. This CDR3 spans 16 amino acids. J was trimmed by 8 bases and V by 0 bases; bases with no gene match: 8. This CDR3 is CASSPPSGGPKDIQYF. CDR3 nucleotides: TGTGCCAGCTCACCACCGAGCGGGGGGCCGAAGGACATTCAGTACTTC.

The chain carries TRBV7-9 and TRBJ1-5; TRBD1 agrees at 7 bases. With 1 base clipped from V and 9 bases from J, the junction kept 6 bases outside the gene matches. The CDR3 spans 14 residues. Germline assignment: CDR1 SEHNR and CDR2 FQNEAQ (reference sequence). The CDR3, as DNA: TGTGCCAGCAGCTTAGGGGTCACAGGGGCGCCCCAGCATTTT. It encodes CASSLGVTGAPQHF.

The J gene is TRBJ2-7, the V gene TRBV18; 11 bases match TRBD1. Germline loops: CDR1 KGHSH, CDR2 LQKENI. This CDR3 spans 15 amino acids. V shed 5 bases and J 4 bases; nucleotides not matched to a gene: 7. DNA for the CDR3: TGTGCCAGCTCAGAGGGACAGGGGGTTCATTACGAGCAGTACTTC. It specifies CASSEGQGVHYEQYF.

The V gene is TRBV2, the J gene TRBJ2-7, with TRBD2 identical over 14 bases. The CDR3 is 14 amino acids. V dropped 6 bases and J dropped 3; count of bases not matched to a gene: 1. CDR1 SNHLY and CDR2 FYNNEI come from the germline V gene. In nucleotides, the CDR3 is TGTGCCAGCAGAGGGACTAGCGGGAGCTACGAGCAGTACTTC. It codes for CASRGTSGSYEQYF.

The chain joins TRBV6-1 to TRBJ1-1; D remains ambiguous. This CDR3 has 14 residues. Germline-derived CDR1 and CDR2 are MNHNS and SASEGT. V was shortened by 3 bases and J by 5 bases, with 13 bases between the two germline ends. In nucleotides, the CDR3 is TGTGCCAGCAGTGAGTGGGGAGAGACGACTGAAGCTTTCTTT. Residues: CASSEWGETTEAFF.

V is TRBV28 and J is TRBJ1-2, with TRBD1 identical over 8 bases. Germline V gene lookup returns CDR1 MDHEN and CDR2 SYDVKM. This CDR3 comprises 16 residues. The trim removed 5 bases at V and 4 bases at J, leaving 12 bases unmatched. CDR3 region: CASSIAGTGTRYGYTF. CDR3 DNA sequence: TGTGCCAGCAGTATCGCCGGGACAGGTACGCGCTATGGCTACACCTTC.

The rearrangement joins TRBV30 to TRBJ1-5; D gene unclear. Trimming cost V 7 bases and J 9 bases, with 16 bases left between them. CDR3 length equals 12 residues. CDR1 is GTSNPN, CDR2 SVGIG, per germline (reference sequence). CDR3 in amino acids: CAFRTGVGPQHF. The CDR3 nucleotides are TGTGCCTTCCGGACTGGGGTGGGGCCCCAGCATTTT.